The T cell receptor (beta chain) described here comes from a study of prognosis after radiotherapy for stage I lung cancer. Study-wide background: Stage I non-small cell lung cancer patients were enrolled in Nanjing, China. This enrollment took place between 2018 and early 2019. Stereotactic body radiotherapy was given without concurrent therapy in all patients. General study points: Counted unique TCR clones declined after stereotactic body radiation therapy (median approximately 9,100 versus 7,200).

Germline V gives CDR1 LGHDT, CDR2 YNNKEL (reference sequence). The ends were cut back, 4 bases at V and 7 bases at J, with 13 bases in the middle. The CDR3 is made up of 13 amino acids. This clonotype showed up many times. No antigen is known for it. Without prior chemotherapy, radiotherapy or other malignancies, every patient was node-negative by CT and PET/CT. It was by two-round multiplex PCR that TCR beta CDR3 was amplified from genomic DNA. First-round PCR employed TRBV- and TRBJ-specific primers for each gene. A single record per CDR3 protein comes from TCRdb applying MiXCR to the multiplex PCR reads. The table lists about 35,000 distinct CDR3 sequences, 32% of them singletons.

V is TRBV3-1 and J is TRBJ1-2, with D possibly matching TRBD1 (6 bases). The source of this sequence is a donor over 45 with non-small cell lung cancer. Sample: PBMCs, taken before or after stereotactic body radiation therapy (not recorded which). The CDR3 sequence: CASSPGEIVGYTF. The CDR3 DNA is TGTGCCAGCAGCCCAGGGGAGATCGTTGGCTACACCTTC. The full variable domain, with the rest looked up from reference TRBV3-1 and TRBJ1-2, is DTAVSQTPKYLVTQMGNDKSIKCEQNLGHDTMYWYKQDSKKFLKIMFSYNNKELIINETVPNRFSPKSPDKAHLNLHINSLELGDSAVYFCASSPGEIVGYTFGSGTRLTVV.